Listed below are T cell receptor beta chains from one sample, sequenced in a study of CD8+ T cells in alopecia areata. This table comes from immunoSEQ multiplex PCR, and its TCRdb copy is limited to in-frame clones, with some not included. The sample has over 25,000 clones; 70% to 80% are singletons. What was sequenced was NKG2D-low CD8+ T cells sorted from blood. The receptors derive from a human donor with alopecia areata. CDR3s include the opening cysteine and the closing phenylalanine or tryptophan. The D gene is left open where the match is weak. Size tells how often a clone was seen (once, few, many) or the class of an expanded clone, and some rows leave it out.

>TRBV28|TRBJ2-5|NA|NA
CASSLGREAETQYF
TGTGCCAGCAGTTTAGGTAGGGAAGCAGAGACCCAGTACTTC
>TRBV27|TRBJ2-7|NA|NA
CASSLGGHEQYF
TGTGCCAGCAGTTTAGGCGGCCACGAGCAGTACTTC
>TRBV7-3|TRBJ2-3|NA|NA
CASSSDPAPTDTQYF
TGTGCCAGCAGCTCCGACCCGGCCCCCACAGATACGCAGTATTTT
>TRBV12-5|TRBJ2-5|NA|NA
CASGVGGRTETQYF
TGTGCTAGTGGTGTCGGGGGGCGAACAGAGACCCAGTACTTC
>TRBV28|TRBJ2-4|NA|NA
CASSLPKGTIQYF
TGTGCCAGCAGTCTTCCGAAGGGGACAATTCAGTACTTC
>TRBV11-2|TRBJ2-2|NA|TRBD2
CASSQAGTSFSGELFF
TGTGCCAGCAGCCAAGCCGGGACTAGTTTTTCCGGGGAGCTGTTTTTT
>TRBV29-1|TRBJ2-3|NA|NA
CSVEEGGRGMPTQYF
TGCAGCGTGGAAGAGGGGGGCAGGGGCATGCCTACGCAGTATTTT
>TRBV6-6|TRBJ2-1|NA|NA
CASSYQASYNEQFF
TGTGCCAGCAGTTACCAGGCGTCCTACAATGAGCAGTTCTTC
>TRBV7-9|TRBJ2-2|NA|NA
CASSSVLAGELFF
TGTGCCAGCAGCTCTGTTCTGGCCGGGGAGCTGTTTTTT
>TRBV4-2|TRBJ2-7|NA|NA
CASRSPNNYEQYF
TGTGCCAGCAGGAGCCCTAATAATTACGAGCAGTACTTC
>TRBV29-1|TRBJ1-1|NA|TRBD1
CSVELQGAQAFF
TGCAGCGTTGAACTACAGGGGGCTCAAGCTTTCTTT
>TRBV10-2|TRBJ2-1|NA|NA
CASSVQGPYNEQFF
TGCGCCAGCAGTGTTCAGGGGCCCTACAATGAGCAGTTCTTC
>TRBV29-1|TRBJ2-1|NA|TRBD2
CSVEVTGLGSYNEQFF
TGCAGCGTTGAAGTTACGGGACTAGGGTCCTACAATGAGCAGTTCTTC
>TRBV6-4|TRBJ2-3|medium-sized|NA
CASSDETRGSTDTQYF
TGTGCCAGCAGTGACGAGACTAGAGGCAGCACAGATACGCAGTATTTT
>TRBV27|TRBJ2-7|once|NA
CASSLVRGFYEQYF
TGTGCCAGCAGCCTTGTACGGGGGTTCTACGAGCAGTACTTC
>TRBV5-1|TRBJ2-1|NA|NA
CASSLRGRGNEQFF
TGCGCCAGCAGCTTAAGGGGAAGGGGCAATGAGCAGTTCTTC
>TRBV29-1|TRBJ2-7|NA|NA
CSGRDGLTYEQYF
TGCAGCGGGAGGGACGGACTAACCTACGAGCAGTACTTC
>TRBV29-1|TRBJ2-2|NA|NA
CSVEVRPGELFF
TGCAGCGTTGAAGTCAGGCCCGGGGAGCTGTTTTTT
>TRBV6-5|TRBJ2-5|NA|NA
CASSPAEEETQYF
TGTGCCAGCAGTCCCGCGGAGGAGGAGACCCAGTACTTC
>TRBV4-2|TRBJ2-1|NA|NA
CASSQESSYNEQFF
TGTGCCAGCAGCCAAGAGTCTAGCTACAATGAGCAGTTCTTC
>TRBV7-2|TRBJ2-1|once|NA
CASSLVQAREQFF
TGTGCCAGCAGCTTAGTGCAGGCCCGTGAGCAGTTCTTC
>TRBV27|TRBJ2-7|once|TRBD2
CATRRGSVEQYF
TGTGCTACTCGGCGGGGGTCGGTCGAGCAGTACTTC
>TRBV28|TRBJ2-5|NA|TRBD1
CASRKTGAETQYF
TGTGCCAGCAGGAAGACAGGGGCGGAGACCCAGTACTTC
>TRBV6-5|TRBJ2-1|NA|TRBD2
CASSYSSGGYNEQFF
TGTGCCAGCAGTTACTCTAGCGGGGGGTACAATGAGCAGTTCTTC
>TRBV28|TRBJ2-3|few|TRBD1
CASSLGQGATDTQYF
TGTGCCAGCAGTCTCGGACAGGGGGCTACAGATACGCAGTATTTT
>TRBV4-3|TRBJ2-7|few|TRBD2
CASSQVTSGSYEQYF
TGCGCCAGCAGCCAAGTGACTAGCGGAAGCTACGAGCAGTACTTC
>TRBV4-1|TRBJ1-5|NA|NA
CASSQDRYQPQHF
TGCGCCAGCAGCCAAGACCGTTATCAGCCCCAGCATTTT
>TRBV6-4|TRBJ2-1|few|NA
CASSDSSRHEQFF
TGTGCCAGCAGTGACTCGAGTCGACATGAGCAGTTCTTC
>TRBV23-1|TRBJ2-7|few|TRBD2
CASRGLAGGSSYEQYF
TGCGCCAGCAGGGGACTAGCGGGGGGTAGCTCCTACGAGCAGTACTTC
>TRBV6-4|TRBJ2-2|few|NA
CASSDGDPSVGELFF
TGTGCCAGCAGTGACGGGGATCCCTCTGTCGGGGAGCTGTTTTTT
>TRBV6-4|TRBJ2-1|few|NA
CASSDSAQSSYNEQFF
TGTGCCAGCAGTGATTCAGCTCAGAGCTCCTACAATGAGCAGTTCTTC
>TRBV7-9|TRBJ2-5|few|NA
CASSPYQETQYF
TGTGCCAGCAGCCCGTACCAAGAGACCCAGTACTTC
>TRBV5-1|TRBJ2-7|NA|TRBD2
CASSFGTSGRAIYEQYF
TGCGCCAGCAGCTTTGGGACTAGCGGGAGGGCCATTTACGAGCAGTACTTC
>TRBV30|TRBJ2-4|NA|TRBD2
CATQSGLVGHIQYF
TGTGCCACACAGTCGGGACTAGTGGGGCACATTCAGTACTTC
>TRBV5-4|TRBJ2-5|once|TRBD2
CASSVSGGETQYF
TGTGCCAGCAGCGTTAGCGGGGGGGAGACCCAGTACTTC
>TRBV6-5|TRBJ2-1|NA|NA
CASRSTGYYNEQFF
TGTGCCAGCCGGTCGACGGGGTATTACAATGAGCAGTTCTTC
>TRBV28|TRBJ2-5|NA|TRBD2
CASSWGLAAQETQYF
TGTGCCAGCAGTTGGGGACTAGCGGCCCAAGAGACCCAGTACTTC
>TRBV28|TRBJ2-7|NA|TRBD1
CASSFPGTGNYEQYF
TGTGCCAGCAGTTTCCCCGGGACAGGGAACTACGAGCAGTACTTC
>TRBV6-1|TRBJ2-2|medium-sized|TRBD2
CASSEIAGGSTGELFF
TGTGCCAGCAGTGAAATAGCGGGAGGTTCTACCGGGGAGCTGTTTTTT
>TRBV6-6|TRBJ2-1|NA|NA
CASSPDIDYNEQFF
TGTGCCAGCAGTCCAGACATAGACTACAATGAGCAGTTCTTC
>TRBV6-4|TRBJ2-1|few|TRBD1
CASSAPGGGSYNEQFF
TGTGCCAGCAGCGCTCCAGGGGGTGGCTCCTACAATGAGCAGTTCTTC
>TRBV2|TRBJ2-5|NA|TRBD1
CASSGTARSQYF
TGTGCCAGCTCGGGGACAGCGAGATCCCAGTACTTC